Below, 25 T cell receptor beta chains from the same sample are listed, as sequenced in a study of early T cells in non-severe SARS-CoV-2 infection (dated by TCRdb to about 2021). The protocol used for the library was 5' RACE. The sequencer listed for this sample is NextSeq 500. The raw public data were reprocessed by TCRdb itself: fastp quality trimming at Q25, MiXCR clonotype calling, in-frame beta chains only. Here each entry gathers all rows of one CDR3 protein and keeps the most common genes and DNA. Counted in this sample were some 76,000 distinct CDR3 sequences; roughly an eighth of them appeared once. Together, the top ten hold more than 12% of the sample. Input material: whole blood. These receptors all come from an adult who was a healthcare worker with PCR-confirmed SARS-CoV-2 infection or an uninfected control (not recorded which).

The rearrangement links TRBV6-5 to TRBJ2-7; no definite D call. V was cut by 0 bases and J by 4 bases, with 16 bases left in between. Germline V CDR1 and CDR2: MNHEY, SVGAGI. This CDR3 has 16 residues. The CDR3 bases are TGTGCCAGCAGTTACTCGGAAATCGGGTTCCTTTACGAGCAGTACTTC. Translated: CASSYSEIGFLYEQYF.

Here the CDR3 reads CSARDPRGDTDTQYF. The CDR3 DNA follows: TGCAGTGCTAGAGATCCCCGAGGTGACACAGATACGCAGTATTTT. V is TRBV20-1 and J is TRBJ2-3; no definite D call. This CDR3 has 15 residues. V dropped 0 bases and J dropped 2 bases, with 12 bases sitting between them. The V gene's germline CDR1 is DFQATT and CDR2 SNEGSKA (reference sequence).

CDR3 sequence reads: CASRRPANTGELFF. CDR3 DNA: TGTGCCAGCAGGCGTCCAGCGAACACCGGGGAGCTGTTTTTT. This chain links TRBV2 with TRBJ2-2; D gene ambiguous. The V gene's germline CDR1 is SNHLY and CDR2 FYNNEI. V was trimmed by 6 bases and J by 0 bases, leaving 8 bases between them. The length of the CDR3 is 14 residues.

The J gene is TRBJ1-2, the V gene TRBV28; tentative D call: TRBD1 (6 bases). Germline CDR1 is MDHEN and CDR2 is SYDVKM. Trimming shortened V by 3 bases and J by 4 bases, and 15 bases separated the two germline ends. The CDR3 has 15 amino acids. In DNA form, the CDR3 reads TGTGCCAGCAGTTTGGGGACACCGCTTACCTATGGCTACACCTTC. Protein product: CASSLGTPLTYGYTF.

V usage is TRBV7-2 and J usage is TRBJ2-1; D is unresolved. The germline CDR1 and CDR2 sequences are SGHTA and FQGNSA. Trimming took 5 bases from V and 9 from J, leaving 8 bases between them. This CDR3 comprises 11 residues. The CDR3 reads CASSRRGEQFF. CDR3 nucleotide sequence: TGTGCCAGCAGCAGGCGTGGTGAGCAGTTCTTC.

This chain links TRBV10-3 with TRBJ1-1; perhaps TRBD1 as D (5 bases). The CDR3 length is 13 residues. Germline assignment: CDR1 ENHRY and CDR2 SYGVKD. V was clipped by 8 bases and J by 7 bases, with 17 bases between them. The CDR3 reads CAIAPGRVDEAFF. The CDR3 DNA follows: TGTGCCATCGCCCCAGGGAGAGTCGATGAAGCTTTCTTT.

This clonotype was detected ten times or more. The rearrangement links TRBV6-2 or TRBV6-3 to TRBJ1-1; D is uncertain. Germline assignment: CDR1 MNHEY and CDR2 SVGEGT. This CDR3 comprises 15 residues. Trimming took off 2 bases at V and 1 base at J, with 11 bases between the two ends. CDR3 amino acids: CASSYGHRGNTEAFF. For the CDR3, the DNA is TGTGCCAGCAGTTACGGGCACCGTGGGAACACTGAAGCTTTCTTT.

This clonotype was detected many times. The chain recombines TRBV6-2 or TRBV6-3 with TRBJ2-7; D ambiguous. Trimming stripped 2 bases from V and 0 bases from J, with 8 bases between. This CDR3 contains 14 residues. The germline V gene encodes CDR1 MNHEY and CDR2 SVGEGT. CDR3 bases: TGTGCCAGCAGTTACACGGGCAACTCCTACGAGCAGTACTTC. Amino acid sequence: CASSYTGNSYEQYF.

The genes are TRBV7-8 and TRBJ2-7; D might be TRBD2 (5 bases). This CDR3 region has 13 residues. Germline V gene data show CDR1 as SGHVS and CDR2 as FQNEAQ. The ends were cut back, 4 bases at V and 7 bases at J, with 14 bases in the middle. CDR3 in amino acids: CASSSREAGEQYF. The CDR3 DNA is TGTGCCAGCAGCTCGAGGGAAGCCGGTGAGCAGTACTTC.

This rearrangement joins TRBV9 to TRBJ2-5; TRBD1 agrees at 7 bases. Germline CDR1 and CDR2: SGDLS and YYNGEE. The CDR3 is 14 residues long. Trimming removed 3 bases from V and 5 bases from J; junction bases left unmatched: 7. The CDR3 loop reads CASSEGGGGETQYF. CDR3 DNA: TGTGCCAGCAGCGAAGGGGGCGGCGGGGAGACCCAGTACTTC.

This clonotype was seen ten or more times. The chain links TRBV7-4 to TRBJ2-7; 7 nucleotides match TRBD1. V dropped 4 bases and J dropped 2; count of bases not matched to a gene: 17. Germline CDR1 SGHVT, CDR2 SQSDAQ. The CDR3 sequence is 18 residues long. CDR3 in amino acids: CASSYRQGPRRDTYEQYF. The CDR3 DNA follows: TGTGCCAGCAGCTACCGACAGGGACCACGCCGAGACACCTACGAGCAGTACTTC. Combining the CDR3 with reference TRBV7-4 and TRBJ2-7 gives the whole variable domain GAGVSQSPRYKVAKRGRDVALRCDSISGHVTLYWYRQTLGQGSEVLTYSQSDAQRDKSGRPSGRFSAERPERSVSTLKIQRTEQGDSAVYLCASSYRQGPRRDTYEQYFGPGTRLTVT.

The table lists this clonotype with a few counts. This chain connects TRBV25-1 to TRBJ1-4; D unclear. V shed 9 bases and J shed 12 bases, with 23 bases lying between them. The CDR3 is 14 amino acids. From germline, CDR1 is MGHDK and CDR2 SYGVNS. The chain's CDR3 is CASNPSGSSRELFF. CDR3 coding DNA: TGTGCCAGTAACCCCTCGGGCTCCTCCCGGGAACTGTTTTTT.

The rearrangement links TRBV6-5 to TRBJ1-2, with no clear D. The germline gives CDR1 MNHEY, CDR2 SVGAGI. Trimming took off 8 bases at V and 3 bases at J, with 16 bases between the two ends. The CDR3 sequence is 14 residues long. The CDR3 coding sequence is TGTGCCAGCGGACGACAATCAGGAGACTATGGCTACACCTTC. Its translation: CASGRQSGDYGYTF.

The J gene is TRBJ2-2, the V gene TRBV19; D may correspond to TRBD1 or TRBD2 (5 bases each). V was trimmed by 1 base and J by 5 bases, leaving 8 bases between them. This CDR3 spans 14 amino acids. Germline V gene sequence: CDR1 LNHDA, CDR2 SQIVND (reference sequence). CDR3 amino acids: CASSIVEGTGELFF. CDR3 nucleotides: TGTGCCAGTAGTATAGTAGAGGGGACCGGGGAGCTGTTTTTT.

This clonotype has ten or more counts. The genes are TRBV28 and TRBJ1-5; D is ambiguous. This CDR3 is built from 14 residues. With 3 bases removed from V and 5 bases from J, the gap between germline ends came to 11 bases. In germline, CDR1 is MDHEN, CDR2 SYDVKM. The CDR3 region has the DNA TGTGCCAGCAGTTTTTCTGGCGGGGATCAGCCCCAGCATTTT. This sequence encodes CASSFSGGDQPQHF.

The chain has TRBV28 and TRBJ1-6, with D possibly TRBD1 on 5 matching bases. V was pared by 5 bases and J by 9 bases, with 11 bases between. CDR3 length equals 13 residues. Germline V CDR1 and CDR2: MDHEN, SYDVKM. CDR3 residues: CASSPPQGSPLHF. The CDR3 nucleotides read TGTGCCAGCAGTCCCCCGCAGGGTTCACCCCTCCACTTT.

This clonotype showed up just a few times. The chain uses TRBV20-1 and TRBJ2-5; maybe TRBD2 (5 bases). V shed 6 bases and J shed 5 bases, with 19 bases lying between them. There are 14 residues in the CDR3. Looked up from germline, CDR1 is DFQATT and CDR2 is SNEGSKA (reference sequence). CDR3 residues: CSARKGLLRETQYF. CDR3 coding DNA: TGCAGTGCGAGAAAAGGACTGCTGCGGGAGACCCAGTACTTC.

This clonotype was counted between two and nine times. The chain joins TRBV7-9 to TRBJ1-4, with 9 bases fitting TRBD1. Trimming took 3 bases from V and 6 from J; bases not matched to a gene: 2. The length of the CDR3 is 14 residues. Germline V gives CDR1 SEHNR, CDR2 FQNEAQ (reference sequence). Written as DNA, the CDR3 is TGTGCCAGCAGCTTCGGGACAGGGTATGAAAAACTGTTTTTT. Translated: CASSFGTGYEKLFF.

The V gene is TRBV29-1, the J gene TRBJ2-7; tentatively, D is TRBD1 or TRBD2 (5 bases each). This CDR3 has 10 amino acids. The germline CDR1 and CDR2 sequences are SQVTM and ANQGSEA. V lost 4 bases and J 4 bases, leaving 5 bases between the germline ends. This CDR3 is CSVGGYEQYF. DNA of the CDR3: TGCAGCGTTGGGGGGTACGAGCAGTACTTC.

This clonotype occurred a few times. The chain carries TRBV27 and TRBJ2-4, with a tentative D call TRBD2 (5 bases). This CDR3 region has 13 residues. V lost 6 bases to trimming and J lost 9 bases, with 15 bases between them. The V gene's germline CDR1 is MNHEY and CDR2 SMNVEV (reference sequence). The CDR3 sequence is CASRNLNGGIQYF. CDR3 in DNA: TGTGCCAGCAGAAACCTCAACGGAGGCATTCAGTACTTC.

The chain links TRBV5-1 to TRBJ1-6, with D unclear. The germline V gene has CDR1 SGHRS and CDR2 YFSETQ. The CDR3 sequence is 15 residues long. V dropped 0 bases and J dropped 6 bases, with 10 bases sitting between them. This CDR3 is CASSLDARTNSPLHF. DNA for the CDR3: TGCGCCAGCAGCTTGGATGCCAGAACTAATTCACCCCTCCACTTT.

This clonotype was counted a few times. This rearrangement joins TRBV5-1 to TRBJ1-1; 8 bases match TRBD1. The germline V gene has CDR1 SGHRS and CDR2 YFSETQ. This CDR3 comprises 15 residues. V lost 4 bases, J lost 4 bases, and 9 bases stayed unmatched. The CDR3 spells CASSLGQGGVTEAFF. CDR3 sequence (DNA): TGCGCCAGCAGCCTAGGACAGGGAGGGGTCACTGAAGCTTTCTTT.

V and J are TRBV11-2 and TRBJ1-1; TRBD1 might be the D (5 bases). This CDR3 has 17 amino acids. Germline V lookup: CDR1 SGHAT, CDR2 FQNNGV. Trimming cost V 5 bases and J 1 base, with 20 bases left between them. The chain's CDR3 is CASSPAIVDRPNTEAFF. For the CDR3, the DNA is TGTGCCAGCAGCCCTGCGATAGTCGACAGACCGAACACTGAAGCTTTCTTT.

This clonotype showed up just a few times. This chain uses TRBV18 with TRBJ1-5; TRBD1 agrees at 7 bases. The CDR3 runs to 14 residues. V lost 3 bases to trimming and J lost 7 bases; unmatched junction nucleotides: 6. In germline, CDR1 is KGHSH, CDR2 LQKENI. The CDR3 coding sequence is TGTGCCAGCTCACCCCGACAGGGATCCCAGCCCCAGCATTTT. Amino acid sequence: CASSPRQGSQPQHF.

This sequence joins TRBV3-1 and TRBJ1-1; D might be TRBD1 (5 bases). The germline gives CDR1 LGHDT, CDR2 YNNKEL (reference sequence). The CDR3 sequence is 14 residues long. Deletions cut 2 bases from V and 1 base from J, with 8 bases between. The CDR3 is CASSQRTGNTEAFF. The CDR3 DNA follows: TGTGCCAGCAGCCAACGTACAGGGAACACTGAAGCTTTCTTT.